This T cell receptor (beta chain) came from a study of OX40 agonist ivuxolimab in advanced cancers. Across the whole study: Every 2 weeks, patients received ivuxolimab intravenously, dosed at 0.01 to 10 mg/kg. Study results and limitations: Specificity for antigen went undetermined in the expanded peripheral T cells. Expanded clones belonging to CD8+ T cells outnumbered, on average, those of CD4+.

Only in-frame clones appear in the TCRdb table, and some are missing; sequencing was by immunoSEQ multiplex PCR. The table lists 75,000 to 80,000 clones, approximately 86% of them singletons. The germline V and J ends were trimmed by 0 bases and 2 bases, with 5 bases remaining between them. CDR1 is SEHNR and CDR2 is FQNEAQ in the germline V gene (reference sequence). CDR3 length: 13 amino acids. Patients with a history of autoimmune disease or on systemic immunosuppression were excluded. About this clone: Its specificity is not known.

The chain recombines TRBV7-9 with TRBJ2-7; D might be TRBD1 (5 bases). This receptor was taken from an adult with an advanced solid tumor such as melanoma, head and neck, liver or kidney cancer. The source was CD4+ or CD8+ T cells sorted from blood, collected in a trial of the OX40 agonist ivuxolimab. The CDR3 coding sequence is TGTGCCAGCAGCTTAGCAGGGGCCTACGAGCAGTACTTC. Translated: CASSLAGAYEQYF.